This T cell receptor (beta chain) was documented in a study of blood T cells in healthy people across ages. Regarding the study as a whole: Not knowing donor CMV status may have confounded expanded clonotype changes.

Through a sample-barcoded 5' primer and a J-beta primer mix, a second PCR was run for roughly 6 to 12 cycles. Every cDNA molecule bore a tag from a template-switch adaptor containing 12 random nucleotides. A minimum of 2.5 million CDR3-containing paired-end reads was obtained for each sample. TCRdb called the 5' RACE reads again in MiXCR, with one record for every CDR3 protein. The sample has about 1.6 million distinct CDR3 sequences; approximately 32% are singletons. Every participating donor contributed approximately 9.5 milliliters of peripheral blood through a draw. Comment on this clonotype: Its antigen is undetermined.

The sequence came from a woman aged 25 to 45 in good health. The sample taken for sequencing was blood.

Here the CDR3 DNA reads TGCGCCAGCAGCCTGGGACTTATTGCTTCCAATGAGCAGTTCTTC. Translated, it gives CASSLGLIASNEQFF. V gene TRBV4-1 combines with J gene TRBJ2-1; the D gene is possibly TRBD2 (6 bases). CDR3 length: 15 residues. Deletions cut 4 bases from V and 6 bases from J, with 16 bases between. Germline V gene lookup returns CDR1 MGHRA and CDR2 YSYEKL.